Listed below are T cell receptor beta chains from one sample, sequenced in a study of T cells in Graves' hyperthyroidism and ophthalmopathy. A single record per CDR3 protein comes from TCRdb applying MiXCR to the multiplex PCR reads. The table lists a few hundred thousand distinct CDR3 sequences, 14% of them singletons, with 14% in the top ten. Source material: blood. The source of these receptors is a middle-aged woman with Graves' hyperthyroidism. The CDR3 runs from the conserved cysteine through the conserved F or W. The D gene is left open where the match is weak. Only some rows state a clone size, as once, few, many or a class for expanded clones.

clone_size | j_call | d_call | v_call | cdr3_aa | cdr3_nt
many | TRBJ1-5 | TRBD1 | TRBV6-1 | CASSWGTVRGNQPQHF | TGTGCCAGCAGTTGGGGGACAGTCAGAGGCAATCAGCCCCAGCATTTT
. | TRBJ2-7 | . | TRBV7-8 | CASSFGSGNEQYF | TGTGCCAGCAGCTTCGGGAGTGGGAACGAGCAGTACTTC
many | TRBJ2-3 | . | TRBV12-3/TRBV12-4 | CASSTRRDTDTQYF | TGTGCCAGCAGTACCCGGAGGGATACAGATACGCAGTATTTT
many | TRBJ1-1 | . | TRBV5-8 | CASRERGGRMNTEAFF | TGTGCCAGCAGAGAGCGTGGGGGGCGGATGAACACTGAAGCTTTCTTT
many | TRBJ2-7 | . | TRBV6-1 | CARGHYEQYF | TGTGCCAGGGGGCACTACGAGCAGTACTTC
many | TRBJ2-3 | . | TRBV18 | CASSAELAAAGDTQYF | TGTGCCAGCTCAGCCGAACTAGCTGCTGCAGGAGATACGCAGTATTTT
. | TRBJ2-7 | . | TRBV5-6 | CASTLRGVDEQYF | TGTGCCAGCACCTTGAGGGGGGTCGACGAGCAGTACTTC
few | TRBJ2-3 | TRBD1 | TRBV15 | CATSRGRTGASTDTQYF | TGTGCCACCAGCAGAGGGAGGACAGGGGCTAGCACAGATACGCAGTATTTT
many | TRBJ2-3 | TRBD1 | TRBV7-9 | CASSQTGGHADTQYF | TGTGCCAGCAGCCAAACAGGGGGGCACGCAGATACGCAGTATTTT
many | TRBJ1-6 | TRBD1 | TRBV28 | CASSLWGQGSPLHF | TGTGCCAGCAGTTTATGGGGACAGGGTTCACCCCTCCACTTT
few | TRBJ2-7 | TRBD1 | TRBV5-4 | CASSMTGVGYEQYF | TGTGCCAGCAGCATGACAGGGGTGGGATACGAGCAGTACTTC
few | TRBJ2-1 | TRBD2 | TRBV6-6 | CASSYSSGTYNEQFF | TGTGCCAGCAGTTACTCGAGCGGGACCTACAATGAGCAGTTCTTC
. | TRBJ2-7 | TRBD1 | TRBV28 | CASSLVGGGDRAYEQYF | TGTGCCAGCAGTTTAGTAGGGGGGGGGGACAGGGCCTACGAGCAGTACTTC
few | TRBJ1-1 | . | TRBV20-1 | CSARAFTEAFF | TGCAGTGCTAGAGCCTTCACTGAAGCTTTCTTT
. | TRBJ1-1 | . | TRBV19 | CASSPTGDNAEAFF | TGTGCCAGTAGTCCGACAGGCGACAACGCTGAAGCTTTCTTT
few | TRBJ2-4 | TRBD1 | TRBV2 | CASSFLNRGGNIQYF | TGTGCCAGCAGCTTCCTGAACAGGGGCGGGAACATTCAGTACTTC
many | TRBJ2-1 | . | TRBV20-1 | CSAGRYNEQFF | TGCAGTGCTGGGCGGTACAATGAGCAGTTCTTC